Listed below are T cell receptor beta chains from one sample, sequenced in a study of response to subunit inactivated influenza vaccine. Via MiXCR, TCRdb re-called the RT-PCR reads, giving one row per CDR3 protein. Among 750,000 to 850,000 distinct CDR3 sequences, roughly 20% were seen once, and the ten largest hold about a tenth. Sample: PBMCs from blood, taken around 5 days after vaccination. The receptors stem from a man in his fifties who received an inactivated influenza vaccine. Each CDR3 is given with its conserved first and last residue. D genes are given only for firm matches. Expanded clones are given a class, and other clones once, few, many or no size at all.

TRBV28	TRBD2	TRBJ2-1	many	TGTGCCAGCAGTTTGCTAGCGGGAGGGGCTTACAATGAGCAGTTCTTC	CASSLLAGGAYNEQFF
TRBV11-2	-	TRBJ1-1	many	TGTGCCAGCAGCTTATTCCTTGGGGCTTTGGGAAACACTGAAGCTTTCTTT	CASSLFLGALGNTEAFF
TRBV5-1	TRBD1	TRBJ2-7	-	TGCGCCAGCAGCTTCAGCCCGGGACAGGCCAGAACTTACTCCTACGAGCAGTACTTC	CASSFSPGQARTYSYEQYF
TRBV20-1	-	TRBJ1-2	-	TGCAGTGCTAGAGACGCCAGAAGGGGAGTACTTGGCTACACCTTC	CSARDARRGVLGYTF
TRBV5-1	-	TRBJ2-1	-	TGCGCCAGCAGCACCGGGACCCAACAACAGCAGTTCTTC	CASSTGTQQQQFF
TRBV27	-	TRBJ2-1	few	TGTGCCAGCAGTTTGGGGGCTAGTCACAATGAGCAGTTCTTC	CASSLGASHNEQFF
TRBV6-6	-	TRBJ2-1	many	TGTGCCAGCACGGGCGAGGGGCAGTTCTTC	CASTGEGQFF
TRBV10-3	TRBD1	TRBJ2-4	-	TGTGCCATCAGTGGGATGGCAGGGGGAACCAAAAACATTCAGTACTTC	CAISGMAGGTKNIQYF
TRBV20-1	-	TRBJ2-1	few	TGCAGTGCTCTATCCCCAGGGGCCCCGAACAATGAGCAGTTCTTC	CSALSPGAPNNEQFF
TRBV5-1	TRBD1	TRBJ2-1	once	TGCGCCAGCAGCTTCGAGGGACAGTCAAACAATGAGCAGTTCTTC	CASSFEGQSNNEQFF
TRBV5-1	TRBD1	TRBJ1-4	-	TGCGCCAGCAGCTACCAGACAGGGGCGCGTGAAAAACTGTTTTTT	CASSYQTGAREKLFF
TRBV7-9	-	TRBJ1-2	few	TGTGCCAGCAGCCCGGGACGGGACTATGGCTACACCTTC	CASSPGRDYGYTF
TRBV2	-	TRBJ2-2	few	TGTGCCAGCAGTGAGGGGGCCGGGGAGCTGTTTTTT	CASSEGAGELFF
TRBV29-1	-	TRBJ2-4	many	TGCAGCGTTGACGGAGGAGAGAACATTCAGTACTTC	CSVDGGENIQYF
TRBV12-3/TRBV12-4	TRBD2	TRBJ2-5	-	TGTGCCAGCAGTTCGTTAGTGCGGGGGGAGACCCAGTACTTC	CASSSLVRGETQYF
TRBV7-2	-	TRBJ2-7	-	TGTGCCAGCAGCGCGACACCGACGACCTACGAGCAGTACTTC	CASSATPTTYEQYF
TRBV28	-	TRBJ2-1	-	TGTGCCAGCAGCATGATCCTGCTTAGCAATGAGCAGTTCTTC	CASSMILLSNEQFF
TRBV18	-	TRBJ2-1	-	TGTGCCAGCTCACCAAGAGAGAATGCGCAGTTCTTC	CASSPRENAQFF
TRBV5-5	-	TRBJ2-2	many	TGTGCCAGCAGGCAGGGGTCGGTCACCGGGGAGCTGTTTTTT	CASRQGSVTGELFF
TRBV29-1	TRBD2	TRBJ2-2	-	TGCAGCGTTGTTCGCGGGGGAGTGAACACCGGGGAGCTGTTTTTT	CSVVRGGVNTGELFF
TRBV12-3/TRBV12-4	TRBD1	TRBJ1-5	few	TGTGCCAGCAGGCCGGGAGGGACAGCAAATCAGCCCCAGCATTTT	CASRPGGTANQPQHF
TRBV5-1	-	TRBJ2-7	few	TGCGCCAGCAGCCCTCGGCCAGGGCGGGACGAGCAGTACTTC	CASSPRPGRDEQYF